This is a list of T cell receptor beta chains from one sample in a study of T-cell memory formation after mild COVID-19. TCRdb recomputed calls from the 5' RACE reads with MiXCR, one row per CDR3 protein. Of about 340,000 distinct CDR3 sequences detected, 10% to 15% appear once; the ten largest clones hold about 20%. Sequencing input: PBMCs or a T cell subset sorted from them (not recorded which). These receptors were obtained from a man younger than 35 who had mild COVID-19 (a few samples of this study predate the infection). Cell type and time point are not known. Both conserved end residues are trimmed from each CDR3. Each record gives: J gene, V gene, CDR3 protein.

J: TRBJ2-2; V: TRBV4-2; CDR3: ASSQDHLSNTGELF
J: TRBJ1-1; V: TRBV12-3/TRBV12-4; CDR3: ASRVQRMNTEAF
J: TRBJ2-7; V: TRBV7-9; CDR3: ASSLGKYPY
J: TRBJ2-1; V: TRBV4-1; CDR3: ASSPFTGGLYNEQF
J: TRBJ2-3; V: TRBV7-6; CDR3: ASSWTGGRDTQY
J: TRBJ2-5; V: TRBV10-3; CDR3: AISESIWSRVSKTQY
J: TRBJ2-2; V: TRBV9; CDR3: ASSVVTSGGAGTGELF
J: TRBJ1-1; V: TRBV23-1; CDR3: ASSQSPCCPGGDSTEAF
J: TRBJ2-4; V: TRBV4-2; CDR3: ASSQDTASAKNIQY
J: TRBJ2-6; V: TRBV14; CDR3: ASSRGSSGANVLT
J: TRBJ2-1; V: TRBV14; CDR3: ASSRGQGAGDEQF
J: TRBJ2-1; V: TRBV18; CDR3: ASLPGTGNEQF
J: TRBJ2-3; V: TRBV29-1; CDR3: SVGTGVADTQY
J: TRBJ2-1; V: TRBV4-1; CDR3: ASSQGGGRRFNEQF
J: TRBJ2-5; V: TRBV7-6; CDR3: ASSPDEEETQY
J: TRBJ2-1; V: TRBV4-3; CDR3: ASSPQARDNEQF
J: TRBJ2-3; V: TRBV5-1; CDR3: ASSLGIRGSSTDTQY
J: TRBJ1-5; V: TRBV18; CDR3: ASSPYDVRNQPQH
J: TRBJ1-1; V: TRBV20-1; CDR3: SGGENTEAF
J: TRBJ1-2; V: TRBV6-5; CDR3: ASSPGSYHGYT
J: TRBJ2-3; V: TRBV29-1; CDR3: SEMGLAEADTQY
J: TRBJ1-1; V: TRBV3-1; CDR3: ASSHEGRTEAF
J: TRBJ2-1; V: TRBV12-3/TRBV12-4; CDR3: ASRQGLDNEQF
J: TRBJ1-2; V: TRBV3-1; CDR3: ASSPAGGDYGYT
J: TRBJ1-2; V: TRBV24-1; CDR3: ATSDAGTVGGYT
J: TRBJ2-2; V: TRBV6-2/TRBV6-3; CDR3: ASSSQPQLAGVAGELF
J: TRBJ2-7; V: TRBV18; CDR3: ASSLGLAGVEQY
J: TRBJ2-7; V: TRBV5-1; CDR3: ASSSTGVVYEQY
J: TRBJ2-7; V: TRBV6-1; CDR3: ASGGQLSYEQY
J: TRBJ1-2; V: TRBV6-5; CDR3: ASSYSLSDNYGYT
J: TRBJ2-3; V: TRBV6-6; CDR3: ASSRTESTDTQY
J: TRBJ1-4; V: TRBV6-5; CDR3: ASSYQGAPANEKLF
J: TRBJ2-3; V: TRBV29-1; CDR3: SVEDRGSTDTQY
J: TRBJ2-7; V: TRBV5-1; CDR3: ASSLQSGEDEQY
J: TRBJ2-1; V: TRBV4-1; CDR3: ASSRAGDNEQF
J: TRBJ2-2; V: TRBV12-3/TRBV12-4; CDR3: ASSSRGPNGELF
J: TRBJ2-5; V: TRBV12-3/TRBV12-4; CDR3: ASSSPYAEKETQY
J: TRBJ1-3; V: TRBV30; CDR3: AWTAGSNTIY
J: TRBJ2-2; V: TRBV5-1; CDR3: ASSWAVRQGPNTGELF
J: TRBJ2-7; V: TRBV5-1; CDR3: ASSRVVRDYEQY
J: TRBJ1-2; V: TRBV4-3; CDR3: ASTLWAGANYGYT
J: TRBJ1-2; V: TRBV2; CDR3: ASTRSGMYGYT
J: TRBJ1-1; V: TRBV4-2; CDR3: ASGQPVLTEFEAF
J: TRBJ1-2; V: TRBV4-3; CDR3: ASSQLGADLYGYT
J: TRBJ2-2; V: TRBV7-2; CDR3: ASSRAFKELF
J: TRBJ2-1; V: TRBV28; CDR3: ASGPGLADEQF
J: TRBJ2-1; V: TRBV5-1; CDR3: ASSLEGGGREQF